A single sample gave rise to the 26 T cell receptor beta chains below, sequenced in a study of blood T cell repertoires in COVID-19. Clones were read by immunoSEQ multiplex PCR, and TCRdb kept only the in-frame ones, dropping some. The sample carries roughly 250,000 clones, around 86% recorded once. Sequencing was done on a sample of PBMCs or T cells enriched from blood (not recorded which). These receptors originate from a woman aged 45-59 years who had recovered from COVID-19.

The chain joins TRBV7-2 to TRBJ1-1, with 8 positions matching TRBD1. The CDR3 runs to 17 residues. J was trimmed by 3 bases and V by 4 bases; bases with no gene match: 13. Germline V gene sequence: CDR1 SGHTA, CDR2 FQGNSA. The CDR3: CASSSKGQANWDTEAFF. DNA for the CDR3: TGTGCCAGCAGCTCAAAGGGACAGGCAAATTGGGACACTGAAGCTTTCTTT.

The CDR3 here is CASSIWPSSGNTIYF. The CDR3 coding sequence is TGTGCCAGTAGTATATGGCCCAGCTCTGGAAACACCATATATTTT. The V and J genes are TRBV19 and TRBJ1-3, with no clear D. This CDR3 has 15 amino acids. The V gene lost 2 bases and the J gene lost 0 bases, with 8 bases spanning the gap. CDR1 is LNHDA, CDR2 SQIVND, per germline (reference sequence).

This sequence joins TRBV5-4 and TRBJ2-7; TRBD1 aligns across 9 bases. The CDR3 consists of 15 residues. V dropped 4 bases and J dropped 2; count of bases not matched to a gene: 7. CDR1 is SGHNT and CDR2 is YYREEE in the germline V gene (reference sequence). CDR3 protein: CASSPRDRDTYEQYF. The CDR3 DNA follows: TGTGCCAGCAGCCCTCGGGACAGGGATACCTACGAGCAGTACTTC.

The V call is TRBV10-2, the J call TRBJ1-2; 10 bases map to TRBD1. Germline V gives CDR1 WSHSY, CDR2 SAAADI. The CDR3 extends over 13 amino acids. The V and J ends lost 9 bases and 1 base, in that order; junction bases with no gene match: 2. CDR3 loop: CASRTGGNYGYTF. The CDR3 DNA follows: TGCGCCAGTAGGACAGGGGGTAACTATGGCTACACCTTC.

V and J are TRBV6-1 and TRBJ1-2, with D possibly TRBD1 on 6 matching bases. Germline CDR1 reads MNHNS; CDR2 reads SASEGT. The CDR3 has 15 amino acids. V was pared by 1 base and J by 7 bases, with 16 bases between. The CDR3 here is CASSEVGRGAFGYTF. CDR3 coding DNA: TGTGCCAGCAGTGAAGTAGGTCGGGGGGCGTTTGGCTACACCTTC.

The rearrangement links TRBV4-3 to TRBJ2-7; 12 bases line up with TRBD2. The CDR3 spans 15 residues. Germline lookup yields CDR1 LGHNA and CDR2 YSLEER. Losses at the gene ends were 3 bases for V and 4 bases for J; bases not matched to a gene: 4. The CDR3 loop is CASSHRLAGAYEQYF. The DNA of the CDR3 is TGCGCCAGCAGCCACAGACTAGCGGGAGCTTACGAGCAGTACTTC.

This clone was observed many times. In DNA form, the CDR3 reads TGTGCCAGCAGTTACCGTAACACCGGACACGGGAATCAGCCCCAGCATTTT. Its translation: CASSYRNTGHGNQPQHF. This chain joins TRBV6-2 or TRBV6-3 and TRBJ1-5, with TRBD1 as a possible D gene (5 bases). The CDR3 covers 17 residues. Germline loops: CDR1 MNHEY, CDR2 SVGEGT. The V and J ends lost 2 bases and 4 bases respectively, with 18 bases between them.

V and J are TRBV28 and TRBJ2-7; D might be TRBD1 (6 bases). CDR1 is MDHEN, CDR2 SYDVKM, per germline. Trimming stripped 6 bases from V and 3 bases from J, with 18 bases between. The CDR3 consists of 15 residues. CDR3 protein: CASSRRQVFGYEQYF. The CDR3 coding sequence is TGTGCCAGCAGCCGACGACAGGTTTTTGGCTACGAGCAGTACTTC.

V is TRBV27 and J is TRBJ2-5, with 10 positions matching TRBD1. Germline CDR1 and CDR2: MNHEY and SMNVEV (reference sequence). Trimming took 5 bases from V and 3 from J; bases not matched to a gene: 6. The CDR3 totals 15 residues. The CDR3 loop is CASSTWDRGKETQYF. As DNA, the CDR3 is TGTGCCAGCAGTACCTGGGACAGGGGAAAAGAGACCCAGTACTTC.

V usage is TRBV2 and J usage is TRBJ2-3, with 7 bases fitting TRBD1. V gave up 8 bases and J gave up 3 bases; unmatched junction bases: 5. This CDR3 is 13 amino acids long. Germline lookup yields CDR1 SNHLY and CDR2 FYNNEI. The CDR3 DNA reads TGTGCCAGCCGACAGGGTTGGACAGATACGCAGTATTTT. Its protein product is CASRQGWTDTQYF.

This clone was picked up many times. V is TRBV27 and J is TRBJ2-7; 7 bases align to TRBD2. The CDR3 sequence is 15 residues long. With V trimmed by 5 bases and J by 1 base, 8 bases remained unmatched. Germline V CDR1 and CDR2: MNHEY, SMNVEV (reference sequence). CDR3 nucleotides: TGTGCCAGCAGTATAGGATTAGCGGGTTCCTACGAGCAGTACTTC. It is translated as CASSIGLAGSYEQYF.

This rearrangement joins TRBV25-1 to TRBJ2-5; weak D call: TRBD2 (5 bases). This CDR3 is 15 amino acids long. V shed 6 bases and J shed 5 bases, with 19 bases lying between them. Germline V gives CDR1 MGHDK, CDR2 SYGVNS. The DNA of the CDR3 is TGTGCCAGCAGCCGAGGGAGCGGTGGTGGGGAGACCCAGTACTTC. Translating gives CASSRGSGGGETQYF.

The chain joins TRBV3-1 (or the pseudogene TRBV3-2) to TRBJ1-5; D is unclear. The CDR3 consists of 20 residues. From germline, CDR1 is LGHDT and CDR2 YNNKEL (reference sequence). V was shortened by 0 bases and J by 6 bases, with 27 bases between the two germline ends. CDR3 DNA sequence: TGTGCCAGCAGCCAAGAACTGTCTGGAGGGCCTGAAGATTGTGTTCAGCCCCAGCATTTT. Residues: CASSQELSGGPEDCVQPQHF.

This chain connects TRBV4-3 to TRBJ1-5; D gene unclear. The CDR3 covers 15 residues. V shed 0 bases and J shed 4 bases, with 10 bases lying between them. In germline, CDR1 is LGHNA, CDR2 YSLEER. This chain's CDR3 is CASSQDYGQNQPQHF. The DNA of the CDR3 is TGCGCCAGCAGCCAAGATTACGGTCAAAATCAGCCCCAGCATTTT.

J is TRBJ1-1 and V is TRBV10-1, with D perhaps matching TRBD1 (5 bases). The CDR3 extends over 14 amino acids. The germline V gene has CDR1 WNHNN and CDR2 SYGVQD (reference sequence). Trimming left V 6 bases short and J 5 bases short, with 16 bases between. The CDR3 DNA reads as TGCGCCAGCAGCATGACTCCCCAGGGAACTGAAGCTTTCTTT. Translation gives CASSMTPQGTEAFF.

V gene TRBV4-1 combines with J gene TRBJ2-1; D might be TRBD2 (5 bases). V shed 4 bases and J shed 7 bases, with 14 bases lying between them. Germline lookup yields CDR1 MGHRA and CDR2 YSYEKL. CDR3 length: 14 residues. The CDR3 sequence: CASSRTSLGNEQFF. The CDR3, as DNA: TGCGCCAGCAGCCGGACTTCGCTCGGTAATGAGCAGTTCTTC.

In this sample, this clone turned up a few times. The rearrangement joins TRBV28 to TRBJ1-2, with 7 bases identical to TRBD1. J was trimmed by 4 bases and V by 2 bases; bases with no gene match: 7. The CDR3 has 15 amino acids. Per germline, CDR1 MDHEN and CDR2 SYDVKM. The CDR3 DNA reads as TGTGCCAGCAGTTTAGGGGGGCAGGGGGTCTATGGCTACACCTTC. It encodes CASSLGGQGVYGYTF.

The rearrangement uses TRBV11-2 and TRBJ1-1; 9 nucleotides match TRBD1. The CDR3 consists of 13 residues. J lost 6 bases, V lost 4 bases, and 3 bases had no gene match. Looked up from germline, CDR1 is SGHAT and CDR2 is FQNNGV. CDR3 in DNA: TGTGCCAGCAGCTGGGACAGGGTGGCTGAAGCTTTCTTT. Residues: CASSWDRVAEAFF.

Comment on this clone: Other nucleotide sequences from this sample produce the same CDR3. The chain couples TRBV18 to TRBJ1-1; D call uncertain. V was trimmed by 2 bases and J by 3 bases, leaving 7 bases between them. The CDR3 runs to 13 residues. In germline, CDR1 is KGHSH, CDR2 LQKENI. The CDR3 nucleotides are TGTGCCAGCTCACCAGGGAGGGACACTGAAGCTTTCTTT. Translated, it gives CASSPGRDTEAFF.

V usage is TRBV7-2 and J usage is TRBJ1-1; 7 bases agree with TRBD1. Trimming removed 1 base from V and 11 bases from J; junction bases left unmatched: 19. The CDR3 extends over 17 amino acids. Germline CDR1 reads SGHTA; CDR2 reads FQGNSA. CDR3 sequence: CASSLVGRNRGDMRAFF. The CDR3 region has the DNA TGTGCCAGCAGCTTAGTAGGCCGTAACAGGGGCGATATGAGGGCTTTCTTT.

This chain links TRBV11-3 with TRBJ1-5; no firm D call. Germline CDR1 SGHNT, CDR2 YENEEA. The CDR3 loop spans 14 amino acids. V gave up 5 bases and J gave up 10 bases, with 18 bases separating them. The DNA for the CDR3 is TGTGCCAGCAGCCCCCCTCGGGATACTTTACCCCAGCATTTT. Its translation is CASSPPRDTLPQHF.

The sample holds a few counts of this clone. The chain combines TRBV2 with TRBJ1-5, with D possibly being TRBD1 (6 bases). V was cut by 3 bases and J by 6 bases, with 15 bases left in between. Germline V CDR1 and CDR2: SNHLY, FYNNEI. The CDR3 is 15 amino acids. CDR3 nucleotide sequence: TGTGCCAGCAGTGAGCTACAGGGTCAATCTCAGCCCCAGCATTTT. It codes for CASSELQGQSQPQHF. Full variable domain (missing parts from reference TRBV2 and TRBJ1-5): EPEVTQTPSHQVTQMGQEVILRCVPISNHLYFYWYRQILGQKVEFLVSFYNNEISEKSEIFDDQFSVERPDGSNFTLKIRSTKLEDSAMYFCASSELQGQSQPQHFGDGTRLSIL.

The chain recombines TRBV5-1 with TRBJ2-7; D perhaps matches TRBD2 (6 bases). This CDR3 contains 14 residues. The V end lost 6 bases, the J end lost 2 bases, and 15 bases lay between the germline ends. From germline, CDR1 is SGHRS and CDR2 YFSETQ. The CDR3 region is CASTEGGLTYEQYF. CDR3 DNA: TGCGCCAGCACCGAGGGCGGACTAACCTACGAGCAGTACTTC.

The CDR3 loop reads CASSLEQTTKNIQYF. The DNA for the CDR3 is TGTGCCAGCAGTTTAGAGCAGACAACCAAAAACATTCAGTACTTC. The V and J genes are TRBV27 and TRBJ2-4; unclear D gene. Germline V CDR1 and CDR2: MNHEY, SMNVEV (reference sequence). Trimming cost V 2 bases and J 2 bases, with 10 bases left between them. CDR3 length equals 15 residues.

The chain combines TRBV3-1 (or the pseudogene TRBV3-2) with TRBJ2-1, with 12 bases aligning to TRBD2. Germline V gene data show CDR1 as LGHDT and CDR2 as YNNKEL (reference sequence). With V trimmed by 4 bases and J by 8 bases, 6 bases remained unmatched. This CDR3 contains 15 residues. DNA for the CDR3: TGTGCCAGCAGCCTTTCTAGCGGGAGGGTCTATGAGCAGTTCTTC. As protein: CASSLSSGRVYEQFF.

Ten or more counts support this clone. This rearrangement joins TRBV27 to TRBJ1-1; unclear D gene. Trimming shortened V by 0 bases and J by 7 bases, and 9 bases separated the two germline ends. The CDR3 is made up of 13 amino acids. Germline loops: CDR1 MNHEY, CDR2 SMNVEV (reference sequence). The CDR3: CASSLSLTNEAFF. The CDR3 nucleotides are TGTGCCAGCAGTTTATCGTTGACAAATGAAGCTTTCTTT.